Described below is a single T cell receptor (beta chain) sequence and its context. Its antigen is unidentified. The CDR3 loop spans 16 amino acids. Germline lookup yields CDR1 MNHNS and CDR2 SASEGT. V was trimmed by 3 bases and J by 0 bases, leaving 9 bases between them. The repertoire was sequenced with immunoSEQ multiplex PCR; TCRdb's copy has only in-frame clones and lacks some. This sample has hundreds of thousands of clones, with around 80% found just once. This sample is part of a study of shared clonotypes between healthy human individuals. Across the study: The cohort had a couple of women and three men, ages 18 to 49.

Regarding the study as a whole: Sharing of clonotypes among donors was expected to vary with sequencing depth.

Specimen: PBMCs. J is TRBJ2-6 and V is TRBV6-1; the D is unclear. This clonotype was obtained from a middle-aged woman in good health. Some clones in this sample may be carry-over from other donors' samples. The CDR3 DNA follows: TGTGCCAGCAGTGACCTTCTTAGCTCTGGGGCCAACGTCCTGACTTTC. Its protein is CASSDLLSSGANVLTF.